These 30 T cell receptor beta chains share one sample of origin, sequenced in a study of shared clonotypes between healthy human individuals. Here immunoSEQ multiplex PCR was the method, and the copy in TCRdb shows in-frame clones only, minus some. The sample holds roughly 2.5 million clones, 85% to 95% seen once. The sequencing input was naive CD4+ T cells sorted from blood. Specified subset: CD45RA+ positively selected. Receptor source: a man between 18 and 29 years old in good health.

The chain carries TRBV29-1 and TRBJ2-5; the D gene is possibly TRBD2 (6 bases). CDR3 length: 15 amino acids. Trimming took 3 bases from V and 4 from J, leaving 18 bases between them. The germline V gene has CDR1 SQVTM and CDR2 ANQGSEA. The CDR3 region has the DNA TGCAGCGTTGAGCTGGGGGGAATAATGGTAGAGACCCAGTACTTC. It yields the protein CSVELGGIMVETQYF.

V usage is TRBV7-6 and J usage is TRBJ1-1; D gene ambiguous. This CDR3 contains 14 residues. Looked up from germline, CDR1 is SGHVS and CDR2 is FNYEAQ. The V end lost 5 bases, the J end lost 4 bases, and 14 bases lay between the germline ends. DNA for the CDR3: TGTGCCAGCAGCCTCCGAATGTCTGCCACTGAAGCTTTCTTT. Protein: CASSLRMSATEAFF.

This clone has just a few counts. This chain uses TRBV2 with TRBJ1-2; no firm D call. With 5 bases removed from V and 3 bases from J, the gap between germline ends came to 7 bases. The CDR3 sequence is 12 residues long. Germline-derived CDR1 and CDR2 are SNHLY and FYNNEI. CDR3: CASSQIDYGYTF. The CDR3 region has the DNA TGTGCCAGCAGTCAGATCGACTATGGCTACACCTTC.

The V gene is TRBV6-5, the J gene TRBJ2-3; D is perhaps TRBD1 or TRBD2 (5 bases each). V was shortened by 5 bases and J by 2 bases, with 11 bases between the two germline ends. Germline CDR1 and CDR2: MNHEY and SVGAGI. This CDR3 spans 14 amino acids. The CDR3 DNA is TGTGCCAGCAGTGACCGGGGCCACACAGATACGCAGTATTTT. Its translation: CASSDRGHTDTQYF.

The chain couples TRBV5-6 to TRBJ2-1; TRBD1 matches at 8 bases. V was pared by 4 bases and J by 1 base, with 7 bases of the junction left unmatched. The CDR3 is 16 amino acids. Germline CDR1 and CDR2: SGHDT and YYEEEE. CDR3: CASSEDRVGSYNEQFF. The CDR3 bases are TGTGCCAGCAGCGAGGACAGGGTGGGGTCCTACAATGAGCAGTTCTTC.

On this clone: This specimen includes other DNA sequences encoding the same CDR3. J is TRBJ1-3 and V is TRBV30; D gene unclear. The ends were cut back, 2 bases at V and 0 bases at J, with 5 bases in the middle. Germline CDR1 GTSNPN, CDR2 SVGIG (reference sequence). CDR3 length equals 13 residues. The CDR3 here is CAWSSGSGNTIYF. CDR3 bases: TGTGCCTGGAGTTCGGGCTCTGGAAACACCATATATTTT. Full variable domain (remainder filled in from reference TRBV30 and TRBJ1-3): SQTIHQWPATLVQPVGSPLSLECTVEGTSNPNLYWYRQAAGRGLQLLFYSVGIGQISSEVPQNLSASRPQDRQFILSSKKLLLSDSGFYLCAWSSGSGNTIYFGEGSWLTVV.

This clone appeared a single time. CDR3 DNA: TGTGCCAGCAGCCTAGAAGCTGGAAACACCATATATTTT. Amino acids: CASSLEAGNTIYF. This rearrangement joins TRBV5-5 to TRBJ1-3; D remains unclear. Germline V lookup: CDR1 SGHKS, CDR2 YYEKEE (reference sequence). The germline V and J ends were trimmed by 4 bases and 2 bases, with 7 bases remaining between them. CDR3 length: 13 amino acids.

The rearrangement uses TRBV5-4 and TRBJ1-5; tentative D call: TRBD1 (6 bases). The CDR3 extends over 14 amino acids. Per the germline V gene, CDR1 is SGHNT and CDR2 is YYREEE (reference sequence). V was clipped by 4 bases and J by 4 bases, with 12 bases between them. The CDR3 DNA follows: TGTGCCAGCAGCGACGGAGGGGGGAATCAGCCCCAGCATTTT. This gives the protein CASSDGGGNQPQHF.

V is TRBV4-2 and J is TRBJ2-7, with 7 bases aligning to TRBD2. Germline V gene data show CDR1 as LGHNA and CDR2 as YNFKEQ. The CDR3 loop spans 14 amino acids. The ends lost 0 bases at V and 6 bases at J; junction bases unmatched: 5. The CDR3 bases are TGTGCCAGCAGCCAAGACCGGGGGGTCGGCGAGCAGTACTTC. Amino acids: CASSQDRGVGEQYF.

The rearrangement uses TRBV5-8 and TRBJ1-5, with D possibly matching TRBD1 (6 bases). Germline CDR1 reads SGHTS; CDR2 reads YDEGEE. CDR3 length: 17 amino acids. With 0 bases removed from V and 1 base from J, the gap between germline ends came to 14 bases. CDR3 in DNA: TGTGCCAGCAGCTTGGTAACGGGGGCGATGAGCAATCAGCCCCAGCATTTT. Amino acids: CASSLVTGAMSNQPQHF.

The chain recombines TRBV9 with TRBJ2-7; D is possibly TRBD1 or TRBD2 (6 bases each). In germline, CDR1 is SGDLS, CDR2 YYNGEE. V gave up 4 bases and J gave up 3 bases, with 17 bases separating them. The CDR3 spans 15 residues. The CDR3 region has the DNA TGTGCCAGCAGCTCTAAAGTAGGGGGGAGCTACGAGCAGTACTTC. Its translation is CASSSKVGGSYEQYF. The whole variable domain, remainder taken from reference TRBV9 and TRBJ2-7, is DSGVTQTPKHLITATGQRVTLRCSPRSGDLSVYWYQQSLDQGLQFLIQYYNGEERAKGNILERFSAQQFPDLHSELNLSSLELGDSALYFCASSSKVGGSYEQYFGPGTRLTVT.

V and J are TRBV9 and TRBJ2-2, with 8 bases identical to TRBD1. The CDR3 length is 15 residues. V lost 0 bases to trimming and J lost 5 bases; unmatched junction nucleotides: 3. Germline CDR1 SGDLS, CDR2 YYNGEE. The CDR3 DNA is TGTGCCAGCAGCGTAGGACAGGGGTGGACCGGGGAGCTGTTTTTT. It yields the protein CASSVGQGWTGELFF. Together with reference TRBV9 and TRBJ2-2, the CDR3 gives the full variable domain: DSGVTQTPKHLITATGQRVTLRCSPRSGDLSVYWYQQSLDQGLQFLIQYYNGEERAKGNILERFSAQQFPDLHSELNLSSLELGDSALYFCASSVGQGWTGELFFGEGSRLTVL.

This chain uses TRBV6-1 with TRBJ1-4, with D unclear. The CDR3 covers 14 residues. Deletions cut 3 bases from V and 4 bases from J, with 9 bases between. Germline CDR1 reads MNHNS; CDR2 reads SASEGT. This CDR3 is CASSDVVFNEKLFF. The CDR3 nucleotides are TGTGCCAGCAGTGATGTGGTCTTTAATGAAAAACTGTTTTTT.

The chain uses TRBV11-3 and TRBJ2-5; 7 nucleotides line up with TRBD1. V was pared by 5 bases and J by 5 bases, with 5 bases of the junction left unmatched. The CDR3 loop spans 13 amino acids. The germline CDR1 and CDR2 sequences are SGHNT and YENEEA. DNA for the CDR3: TGTGCCAGCAGCGAGACAGGGATTGAGACCCAGTACTTC. It encodes CASSETGIETQYF.

The chain joins TRBV28 to TRBJ1-2; the match to TRBD1 covers 8 bases. Trimming took 6 bases from V and 8 from J; bases not matched to a gene: 11. The CDR3 loop spans 14 amino acids. Germline V gene sequence: CDR1 MDHEN, CDR2 SYDVKM. CDR3 sequence reads: CASRSGQGPSGYTF. CDR3 nucleotides: TGTGCCAGCAGGTCCGGACAGGGCCCCTCCGGCTACACCTTC.

The chain is built from TRBV2 and TRBJ2-1; 7 bases map to TRBD1. This CDR3 comprises 15 residues. CDR1 and CDR2 (germline): SNHLY, FYNNEI. After removal of 7 bases from V and 4 bases from J, the junction contained 10 bases not matched to a gene. The CDR3 region is CASISRTGAYNEQFF. CDR3 DNA: TGTGCCAGCATCTCTCGGACAGGAGCTTACAATGAGCAGTTCTTC.

The chain combines TRBV7-2 with TRBJ2-3; 13 bases match TRBD2. This CDR3 comprises 14 residues. Per the germline V gene, CDR1 is SGHTA and CDR2 is FQGNSA. Trimming at V came to 5 bases and at J to 11 bases, leaving 7 bases not matched to a gene. The CDR3, as DNA: TGTGCCAGCAGCCTAAGGACTAGCGGGGGAGAGCAGTATTTT. Protein sequence: CASSLRTSGGEQYF.

This sequence joins TRBV11-3 and TRBJ2-2; 7 positions agree with TRBD2. Unmatched junction bases numbered 2, after V lost 5 bases and J lost 5 bases. This CDR3 has 13 residues. Germline lookup yields CDR1 SGHNT and CDR2 YENEEA. CDR3 region: CASSTRGTGELFF. CDR3 DNA sequence: TGTGCCAGCAGCACGCGGGGGACCGGGGAGCTGTTTTTT.

This clone showed up just a few times. The chain carries TRBV10-1 and TRBJ1-1, with D possibly matching TRBD1 (6 bases). Germline V gives CDR1 WNHNN, CDR2 SYGVQD (reference sequence). This CDR3 is built from 14 residues. Trimming pared 6 bases from V and 3 bases from J, leaving 14 bases between. The CDR3 spells CASSRAPGDTEAFF. In DNA form, the CDR3 reads TGCGCCAGCAGCCGGGCCCCAGGGGACACTGAAGCTTTCTTT.

The CDR3 region has the DNA TGTGCCAGCAGCCGGACTTCTAACTACGAGCAGTACTTC. It encodes CASSRTSNYEQYF. The chain uses TRBV28 and TRBJ2-7; TRBD2 might be the D (5 bases). CDR1 MDHEN and CDR2 SYDVKM come from the germline V gene. This CDR3 contains 13 residues. The germline V and J ends were trimmed by 6 bases and 3 bases, with 12 bases remaining between them.

The chain joins TRBV28 to TRBJ1-1; D may be TRBD1 (6 bases). CDR3 length: 14 amino acids. The germline V gene has CDR1 MDHEN and CDR2 SYDVKM. V lost 3 bases to trimming and J lost 7 bases, with 15 bases between them. The CDR3 is CASSFSGGGIEAFF. The CDR3, as DNA: TGTGCCAGCAGTTTTTCCGGGGGCGGCATTGAAGCTTTCTTT.

The gene calls are TRBV12-5 and TRBJ2-7; 9 bases are a match to TRBD1. From germline, CDR1 is LGHNT and CDR2 FRNRAP. The CDR3 extends over 16 amino acids. J was trimmed by 2 bases and V by 5 bases; bases with no gene match: 10. The CDR3: CASGPPGQGPPYEQYF. For the CDR3, the DNA is TGTGCTAGTGGTCCACCGGGACAGGGACCCCCCTACGAGCAGTACTTC.

The gene calls are TRBV10-2 and TRBJ1-2; 8 nucleotides align to TRBD1. The ends lost 4 bases at V and 8 bases at J; junction bases unmatched: 6. Germline CDR1 and CDR2: WSHSY and SAAADI. This CDR3 is 13 amino acids long. CDR3 residues: CASSGPGGRGYTF. The DNA for the CDR3 is TGCGCCAGCAGTGGTCCAGGGGGCCGGGGCTACACCTTC.

This clone came up once. V and J are TRBV7-2 and TRBJ1-1; D not resolved. The V gene's germline CDR1 is SGHTA and CDR2 FQGNSA. CDR3 length: 11 amino acids. With 5 bases removed from V and 10 bases from J, the gap between germline ends came to 11 bases. The CDR3 loop is CASSPNIVAFF. CDR3 DNA sequence: TGTGCCAGCAGCCCTAATATCGTAGCTTTCTTT.

Concerning this clone itself: This CDR3 is also generated by other DNA sequences in the sample. The chain is built from TRBV5-1 and TRBJ2-1; D is tentatively TRBD1 or TRBD2 (5 bases each). Per germline, CDR1 SGHRS and CDR2 YFSETQ. This CDR3 is 15 amino acids long. Between the trimmed V and J ends, which lost 0 bases and 0 bases, there was a span of 7 bases. The CDR3 is CASSLGGVSYNEQFF. The CDR3 DNA is TGCGCCAGCAGCTTGGGAGGGGTCTCCTACAATGAGCAGTTCTTC. Supplemented by reference TRBV5-1 and TRBJ2-1, the full variable domain reads KAGVTQTPRYLIKTRGQQVTLSCSPISGHRSVSWYQQTPGQGLQFLFEYFSETQRNKGNFPGRFSGRQFSNSRSEMNVSTLELGDSALYLCASSLGGVSYNEQFFGPGTRLTVL.

On this clone: Within the sample, other DNA sequences also encode this same CDR3. The V gene is TRBV4-3, the J gene TRBJ2-5, with D possibly matching TRBD2 (5 bases). This CDR3 is 13 amino acids long. Germline V gives CDR1 LGHNA, CDR2 YSLEER. Trimming cost V 0 bases and J 5 bases, with 7 bases left between them. CDR3 in amino acids: CASSQERGETQYF. The CDR3 nucleotides read TGCGCCAGCAGCCAAGAACGAGGGGAGACCCAGTACTTC.

J is TRBJ2-1 and V is TRBV10-3, with 11 bases that match TRBD2. The germline V gene encodes CDR1 ENHRY and CDR2 SYGVKD. This CDR3 spans 16 amino acids. The V and J ends lost 5 bases and 6 bases, in that order; junction bases with no gene match: 9. DNA for the CDR3: TGTGCCATCAGTTTCTTGACTAGCGGGATCGTCAATGAGCAGTTCTTC. Protein sequence: CAISFLTSGIVNEQFF.

The rearrangement uses TRBV5-4 and TRBJ2-1, with D perhaps TRBD1 (6 bases). V lost 4 bases and J lost 5, with 13 bases in between. Germline CDR1 reads SGHNT; CDR2 reads YYREEE (reference sequence). CDR3 size: 14 residues. CDR3 protein: CASSTDRRNNEQFF. The CDR3 DNA sequence: TGTGCCAGCAGCACGGACAGACGGAACAATGAGCAGTTCTTC.

The chain couples TRBV14 to TRBJ2-3; D is undetermined. In germline, CDR1 is SGHDN, CDR2 FVKESK. CDR3 length equals 14 residues. V dropped 2 bases and J dropped 8 bases, with 14 bases sitting between them. The CDR3 bases are TGTGCCAGCAGCCAAAGTTGGCCGGGTGGTACGCAGTATTTT. This sequence encodes CASSQSWPGGTQYF.

The chain recombines TRBV5-1 with TRBJ2-4; D is undetermined. The CDR3 runs to 15 residues. Between the trimmed V and J ends, which lost 0 bases and 0 bases, there was a span of 7 bases. Germline loops: CDR1 SGHRS, CDR2 YFSETQ. The CDR3 sequence: CASSLESLAKNIQYF. In nucleotides, the CDR3 is TGCGCCAGCAGCTTGGAATCCTTAGCCAAAAACATTCAGTACTTC.